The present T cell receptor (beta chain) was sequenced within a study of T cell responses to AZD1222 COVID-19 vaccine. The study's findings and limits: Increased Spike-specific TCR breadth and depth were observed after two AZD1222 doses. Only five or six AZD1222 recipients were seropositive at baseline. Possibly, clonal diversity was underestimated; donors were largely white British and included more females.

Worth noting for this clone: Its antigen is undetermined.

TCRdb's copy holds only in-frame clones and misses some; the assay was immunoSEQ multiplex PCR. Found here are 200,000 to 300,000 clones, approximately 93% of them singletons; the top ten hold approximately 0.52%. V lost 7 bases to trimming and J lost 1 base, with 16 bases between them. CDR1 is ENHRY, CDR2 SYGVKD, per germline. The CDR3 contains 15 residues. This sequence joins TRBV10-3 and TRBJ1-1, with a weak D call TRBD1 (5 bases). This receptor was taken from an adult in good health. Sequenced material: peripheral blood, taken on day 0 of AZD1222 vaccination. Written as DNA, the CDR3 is TGTGCCATCACCCTTGATGACAGACCGAACACTGAAGCTTTCTTT. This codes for CAITLDDRPNTEAFF.